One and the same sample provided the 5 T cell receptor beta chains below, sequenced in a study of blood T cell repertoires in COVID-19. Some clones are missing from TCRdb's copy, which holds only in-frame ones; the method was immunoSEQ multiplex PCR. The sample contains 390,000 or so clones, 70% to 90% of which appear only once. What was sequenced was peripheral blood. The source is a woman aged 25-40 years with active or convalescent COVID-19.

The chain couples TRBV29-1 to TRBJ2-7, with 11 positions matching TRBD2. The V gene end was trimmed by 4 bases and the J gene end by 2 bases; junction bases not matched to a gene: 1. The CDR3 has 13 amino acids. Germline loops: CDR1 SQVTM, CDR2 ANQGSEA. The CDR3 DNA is TGCAGCGTTGCTAGCGGGGGGCCCTACGAGCAGTACTTC. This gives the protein CSVASGGPYEQYF.

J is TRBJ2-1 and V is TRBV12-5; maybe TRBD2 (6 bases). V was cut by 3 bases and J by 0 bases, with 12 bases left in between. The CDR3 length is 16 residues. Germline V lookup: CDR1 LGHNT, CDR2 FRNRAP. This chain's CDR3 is CASGLRDSSSYNEQFF. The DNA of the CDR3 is TGTGCTAGTGGTTTAAGGGACTCGAGCTCCTACAATGAGCAGTTCTTC.

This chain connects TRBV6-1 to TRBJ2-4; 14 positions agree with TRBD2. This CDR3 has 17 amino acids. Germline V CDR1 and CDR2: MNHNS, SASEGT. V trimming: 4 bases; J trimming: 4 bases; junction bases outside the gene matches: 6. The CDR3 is CASSAPTSGGGKNIQYF. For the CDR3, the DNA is TGTGCCAGCAGTGCACCGACTAGCGGGGGGGGAAAAAACATTCAGTACTTC.

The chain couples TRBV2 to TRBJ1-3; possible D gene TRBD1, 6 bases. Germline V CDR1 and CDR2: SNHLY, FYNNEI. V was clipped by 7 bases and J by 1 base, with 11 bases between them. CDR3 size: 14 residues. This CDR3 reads CASKGQGSGNTIYF. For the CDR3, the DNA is TGTGCCAGCAAGGGGCAGGGGTCTGGAAACACCATATATTTT.

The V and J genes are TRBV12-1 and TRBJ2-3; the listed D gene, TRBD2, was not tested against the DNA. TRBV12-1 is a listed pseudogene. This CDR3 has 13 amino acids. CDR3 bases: TGTGCCAGCAGCTTTCTCCTCACAGATACGCAGTATTTT. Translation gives CASSFLLTDTQYF.